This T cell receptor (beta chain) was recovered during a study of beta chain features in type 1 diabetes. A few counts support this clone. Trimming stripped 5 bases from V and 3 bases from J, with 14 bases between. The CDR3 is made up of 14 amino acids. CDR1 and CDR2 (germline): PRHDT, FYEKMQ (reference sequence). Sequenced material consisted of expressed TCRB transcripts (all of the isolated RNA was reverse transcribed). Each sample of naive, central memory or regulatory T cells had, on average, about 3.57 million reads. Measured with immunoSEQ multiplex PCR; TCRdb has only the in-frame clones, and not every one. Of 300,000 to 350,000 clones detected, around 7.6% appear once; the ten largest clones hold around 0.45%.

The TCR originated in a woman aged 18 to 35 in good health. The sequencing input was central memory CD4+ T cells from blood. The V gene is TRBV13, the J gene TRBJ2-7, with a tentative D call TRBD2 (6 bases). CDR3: CASSPPLASYEQYF. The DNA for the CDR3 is TGTGCCAGCAGCCCCCCTCTAGCGAGCTACGAGCAGTACTTC.